Included here is one T cell receptor (beta chain) sequence, with context. Its cognate antigen is unknown. At one end, the junction sequence differs from germline, possibly due to a read error. Investigators amplified TCR beta CDR3 regions from RNA transcripts. Scientists carried out first-round RT-PCR using HTBI primers and then a second-round multiplex PCR. TCRdb fed the multiplex PCR reads into MiXCR, producing one record per CDR3 protein. The sample has 230,000 or so distinct CDR3 sequences; about 47% are singletons. The source of the sample is a study of Graves' ophthalmopathy and Graves' hyperthyroidism. There are 17 residues in the CDR3. Per the germline V gene, CDR1 is SGHRS and CDR2 is YFSETQ. Findings of the study overall: The authors also found most expanded thyroid clonotypes above 0.001 frequency in blood.

V usage is TRBV5-1 and J usage is TRBJ1-5, with D possibly being TRBD1 (6 bases). The sequenced material came from peripheral blood. This sequence was found in an adult man with Graves' ophthalmopathy. In DNA form, the CDR3 reads TGTGCCAGCAGCCCTGAGGGGGGACTCGGGGGCAATCAGCCCCAGCATTTT. This encodes CASSPEGGLGGNQPQHF.